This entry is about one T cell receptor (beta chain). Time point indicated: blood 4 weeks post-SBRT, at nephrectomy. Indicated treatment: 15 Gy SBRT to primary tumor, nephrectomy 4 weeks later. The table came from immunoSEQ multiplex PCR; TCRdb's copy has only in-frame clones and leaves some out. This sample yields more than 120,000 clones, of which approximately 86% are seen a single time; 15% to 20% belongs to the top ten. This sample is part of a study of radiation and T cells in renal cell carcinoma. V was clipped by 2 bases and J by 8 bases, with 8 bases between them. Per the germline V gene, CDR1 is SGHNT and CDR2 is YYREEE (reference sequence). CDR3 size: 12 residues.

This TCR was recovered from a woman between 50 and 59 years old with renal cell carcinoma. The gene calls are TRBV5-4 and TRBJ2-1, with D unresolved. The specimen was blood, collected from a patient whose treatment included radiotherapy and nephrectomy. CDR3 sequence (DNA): TGTGCCAGCAGCTTACCGTGGGATGAGCAGTTCTTC. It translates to CASSLPWDEQFF.